This TCR beta chain was recovered during a study of T cells expressing NK-cell markers. Study-level results: Of CD8+ T cells, roughly 1.0-7.0% belonged to dominant NKG2C+ clonotypes in roughly six donors. Uncertainty persisted over the HCMV specificity of expanded NKG2C+ T cell clones.

Each CDR3 protein gets one entry in TCRdb, which reprocessed the 5' RACE reads and gives no DNA. The sample totals 500,000 to 600,000 distinct CDR3 sequences. As for this clonotype: Antigen: not known.

The CDR3 is made up of 16 amino acids. Per germline, CDR1 SGHVS and CDR2 FQNEAQ. This TCR was sampled from a man aged 18 to 30 in good health. V and J are TRBV7-8 and TRBJ2-3; the D call of TRBD2 rests on TCRdb alone, since no DNA is present to check it. Sequenced material: blood T cells: a sorted CD56 or NKG2C T cell subset, CD4+ or CD8+ T cells, or bulk PBMC T cells (not recorded which). This chain's CDR3 is CASSLGIGRASDTQYF.